This TCR beta chain was profiled in a study of blood T cell repertoires in COVID-19. This clone was counted only a few times. CDR1 is MNHEY, CDR2 SMNVEV, per germline (reference sequence). The CDR3 consists of 15 residues. V lost 8 bases, J lost 4 bases, and 11 bases stayed unmatched. Repertoires were generated with immunoSEQ multiplex PCR, while TCRdb's copy carries only in-frame clones and drops some. The data show around 320,000 clones, around 89% seen once. This chain links TRBV27 with TRBJ1-5; TRBD1 matches 7 bases. The receptor's source is a woman younger than 30 with acute COVID-19. Sequencing was performed on PBMCs or T cells enriched from blood (not recorded which). CDR3 in amino acids: CASRIGTAPNQPQHF. As DNA, the CDR3 is TGTGCCAGCCGCATAGGGACAGCACCAAATCAGCCCCAGCATTTT.